Listed below are T cell receptor beta chains from one sample, sequenced in a study of beta chain features in type 1 diabetes. Clones were read by immunoSEQ multiplex PCR, and TCRdb kept only the in-frame ones, dropping some. The sample has some 280,000 clones, 13% to 15% seen once; the top ten hold roughly 0.018%. The specimen sequenced was naive CD4+ T cells from blood. The receptor source for this set is a man aged 25 to 45 with type 1 diabetes. The CDR3 runs from the conserved cysteine through the conserved F or W. A D gene is named only where the DNA matches it firmly. Part of the rows lack a size; the others show once, few, many or a class for expanded clones.

CDR3 DNA: TGTGCCACCAGCACCGGGACTAGCGGGACTGAGCAGTTCTTC
CDR3 protein: CATSTGTSGTEQFF
D gene: TRBD2
V gene: TRBV15
clone size: few
J gene: TRBJ2-1

CDR3 DNA: TGCGGGGTTGACACTGAAGCTTTCTTT
CDR3 protein: CGVDTEAFF
D gene: .
V gene: TRBV10-3
clone size: .
J gene: TRBJ1-1

CDR3 DNA: TGTGCCAGCAGCCAAGAAGCGATTTATGGCTACACCTTC
CDR3 protein: CASSQEAIYGYTF
D gene: .
V gene: TRBV4-2
clone size: few
J gene: TRBJ1-2

CDR3 DNA: TGTGCCAGCAGCGGGCCGGACAGAAGCAACACTGAAGCTTTCTTT
CDR3 protein: CASSGPDRSNTEAFF
D gene: .
V gene: TRBV5-4
clone size: .
J gene: TRBJ1-1

CDR3 DNA: TGTGCCAGCAGCCTCGGACAGGGAGAGACCCAGTACTTC
CDR3 protein: CASSLGQGETQYF
D gene: TRBD1
V gene: TRBV7-3
clone size: .
J gene: TRBJ2-5

CDR3 DNA: TGTGCCAGCAGTTACTTTCCGACAGGTCAAGAGACCCAGTACTTC
CDR3 protein: CASSYFPTGQETQYF
D gene: .
V gene: TRBV6-5
clone size: few
J gene: TRBJ2-5

CDR3 DNA: TGTGCCAGCAGCCAACTGGGGACTAGCGGGAGGTCCTACGAGCAGTACTTC
CDR3 protein: CASSQLGTSGRSYEQYF
D gene: TRBD2
V gene: TRBV14
clone size: .
J gene: TRBJ2-7

CDR3 DNA: TGTGCCAGCAGCGGAACAGGGGGCCTCGATCAGCCCCAGCATTTT
CDR3 protein: CASSGTGGLDQPQHF
D gene: TRBD1
V gene: TRBV6-5
clone size: .
J gene: TRBJ1-5

CDR3 DNA: TGTGCCAGCAGCTCCGGGACTACGTCCTACAATGAGCAGTTCTTC
CDR3 protein: CASSSGTTSYNEQFF
D gene: TRBD2
V gene: TRBV5-4
clone size: .
J gene: TRBJ2-1

CDR3 DNA: TGTGCCAGCAGCCGTGGGACAGGGGGCTCCTACGAGCAGTACTTC
CDR3 protein: CASSRGTGGSYEQYF
D gene: TRBD1
V gene: TRBV7-9
clone size: few
J gene: TRBJ2-7

CDR3 DNA: TGTGCCAGCAGTTTATCTCGGGACACTGAAGCTTTCTTT
CDR3 protein: CASSLSRDTEAFF
D gene: .
V gene: TRBV27
clone size: few
J gene: TRBJ1-1

CDR3 DNA: TGTGCCAGCAGCTTAGGATCGGTGGGAAACACCATATATTTT
CDR3 protein: CASSLGSVGNTIYF
D gene: .
V gene: TRBV7-8
clone size: few
J gene: TRBJ1-3

CDR3 DNA: TGTGCCAGCAGTGGGACTAGCGGGAGCTCCTACAATGAGCAGTTCTTC
CDR3 protein: CASSGTSGSSYNEQFF
D gene: TRBD2
V gene: TRBV25-1
clone size: few
J gene: TRBJ2-1

CDR3 DNA: TGTGCCAGCAGCCTTCGAGGAGGGGTACCGAACACCGGGGAGCTGTTTTTT
CDR3 protein: CASSLRGGVPNTGELFF
D gene: .
V gene: TRBV9
clone size: few
J gene: TRBJ2-2

CDR3 DNA: TGTGCCACCAGCCCCAGAGGCCCTTATGGCTACACCTTC
CDR3 protein: CATSPRGPYGYTF
D gene: .
V gene: TRBV15
clone size: .
J gene: TRBJ1-2

CDR3 DNA: TGTGCCAGCAGCGCAGACGGACAGTTCCAAGAGACCCAGTACTTC
CDR3 protein: CASSADGQFQETQYF
D gene: .
V gene: TRBV9
clone size: .
J gene: TRBJ2-5

CDR3 DNA: TGTGCCAGCAGCGCAAGGACAGGGTCGGATGAGCAGTTCTTC
CDR3 protein: CASSARTGSDEQFF
D gene: TRBD1
V gene: TRBV7-3
clone size: .
J gene: TRBJ2-1

CDR3 DNA: TGTGCCACTAGACAGGGTAATGAAAAACTGTTTTTT
CDR3 protein: CATRQGNEKLFF
D gene: TRBD1
V gene: TRBV15
clone size: few
J gene: TRBJ1-4

CDR3 DNA: TGTGCCACCAGCAGAGACTCCACTAGCGGACGCACAGATACGCAGTATTTT
CDR3 protein: CATSRDSTSGRTDTQYF
D gene: TRBD2
V gene: TRBV15
clone size: few
J gene: TRBJ2-3

CDR3 DNA: TGCGCCAGCAGTGCCGGGACTAGCGGTTTGGAGCAGTTCTTC
CDR3 protein: CASSAGTSGLEQFF
D gene: TRBD2
V gene: TRBV5-1
clone size: .
J gene: TRBJ2-1

CDR3 DNA: TGTGCCAGCGTGGGACTAGCGGGAGGCCTCTATGAGCAGTTCTTC
CDR3 protein: CASVGLAGGLYEQFF
D gene: TRBD2
V gene: TRBV25-1
clone size: few
J gene: TRBJ2-1